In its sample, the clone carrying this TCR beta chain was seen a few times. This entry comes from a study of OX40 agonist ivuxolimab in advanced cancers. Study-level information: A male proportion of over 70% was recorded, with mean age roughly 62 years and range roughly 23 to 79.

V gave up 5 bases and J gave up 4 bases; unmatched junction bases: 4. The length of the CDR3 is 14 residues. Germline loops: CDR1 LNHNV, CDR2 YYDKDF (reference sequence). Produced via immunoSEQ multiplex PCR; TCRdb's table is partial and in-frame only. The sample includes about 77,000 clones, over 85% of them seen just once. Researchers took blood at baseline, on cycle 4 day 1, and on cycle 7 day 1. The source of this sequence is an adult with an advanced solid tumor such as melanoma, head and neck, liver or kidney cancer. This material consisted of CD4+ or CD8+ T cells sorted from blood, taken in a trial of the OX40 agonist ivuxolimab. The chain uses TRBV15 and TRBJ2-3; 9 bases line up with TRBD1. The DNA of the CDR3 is TGTGCCACCAGCGGGGGACAGGGATCAGATACGCAGTATTTT. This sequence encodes CATSGGQGSDTQYF.